This is a list of T cell receptor beta chains from one sample in a study of T-cell reconstitution after alpha-beta-depleted transplantation in children. TCRdb recomputed calls from the PCR reads with MiXCR, one row per CDR3 protein. Here the sample spans under 250,000 distinct CDR3 sequences, 6.6% being singletons. Sequencing used PBMCs, obtained before TCRalphabeta/CD19-depleted stem cell transplant. The receptors come from a boy between 2 and 10 years old with acute lymphoblastic leukemia, due to receive a stem cell transplant. CDR3s include the opening cysteine and the closing phenylalanine or tryptophan. The order of the fields is clone size, J gene, V gene, D gene, CDR3 protein, CDR3 DNA. D genes are given only for firm matches. Not every row has a clone size; where given, it reads once, few, many or a size class.

few,TRBJ1-1,TRBV3-1,NA,CASSQGIGTEAFF,TGTGCCAGCAGCCAAGGGATTGGCACTGAAGCTTTCTTT
many,TRBJ2-1,TRBV29-1,TRBD2,CSSSKVLAGVNEQFF,TGCAGCTCGAGCAAGGTGCTAGCGGGAGTCAATGAGCAGTTCTTC
many,TRBJ2-7,TRBV29-1,NA,CSVLKLDRIRLLYEQYF,TGCAGCGTTCTAAAGCTCGACAGAATCCGACTTTTGTACGAGCAGTACTTC
many,TRBJ2-3,TRBV20-1,NA,CSARDYGTDTQYF,TGCAGTGCTAGAGATTACGGCACAGATACGCAGTATTTT
NA,TRBJ2-7,TRBV9,TRBD2,CASSVTSGAEQYF,TGTGCCAGCAGCGTAACTAGCGGGGCGGAGCAGTACTTC
few,TRBJ2-7,TRBV12-3/TRBV12-4,NA,CASGIGSYEQYF,TGTGCCAGCGGTATCGGGAGCTACGAGCAGTACTTC
many,TRBJ2-3,TRBV5-1,NA,CASSLEVWTWQYF,TGCGCCAGCAGCTTGGAGGTATGGACTTGGCAGTATTTT
NA,TRBJ1-2,TRBV5-1,NA,CASSLAGDGHTF,TGCGCCAGCAGCTTGGCAGGGGACGGCCACACCTTC
few,TRBJ2-2,TRBV14,TRBD2,CASSLGLVAGELFF,TGTGCCAGCAGCCTAGGACTAGTTGCCGGGGAGCTGTTTTTT
NA,TRBJ2-3,TRBV15,NA,CATSRGRTSSTDTQYF,TGTGCCACCAGCAGGGGACGGACCTCTAGCACAGATACGCAGTATTTT
NA,TRBJ2-7,TRBV12-3/TRBV12-4,NA,CASGYAPYEQYF,TGTGCCAGCGGCTACGCGCCCTACGAGCAGTACTTC
few,TRBJ2-3,TRBV30,NA,CAWQFGLSTDTQYF,TGTGCCTGGCAGTTCGGACTAAGCACAGATACGCAGTATTTT
many,TRBJ2-4,TRBV6-2/TRBV6-3,NA,CASRLSGENIQYF,TGTGCCAGCAGGTTAAGTGGCGAAAACATTCAGTACTTC
many,TRBJ2-2,TRBV20-1,TRBD2,CSSRTSGNTGELFF,TGCAGTTCAAGGACTAGCGGGAACACCGGGGAGCTGTTTTTT
many,TRBJ2-2,TRBV6-5,TRBD1,CASSYSTGGNGELFF,TGTGCCAGCAGTTACTCAACAGGGGGCAACGGGGAGCTGTTTTTT
many,TRBJ2-2,TRBV9,NA,CASSVVGRGNTGELFF,TGTGCCAGCAGCGTAGTGGGACGGGGAAACACCGGGGAGCTGTTTTTT
NA,TRBJ2-1,TRBV5-1,NA,CASTYSLPGPDEQFF,TGCGCCAGTACCTATTCATTGCCTGGACCCGATGAGCAGTTCTTC
many,TRBJ2-7,TRBV5-1,NA,CASKGDNEQYF,TGCGCCAGCAAAGGGGACAACGAGCAGTACTTC
many,TRBJ2-7,TRBV28,NA,CASSLSGREVYEQYF,TGTGCCAGCAGTTTATCTGGGAGAGAGGTCTACGAGCAGTACTTC
many,TRBJ2-2,TRBV27,TRBD2,CASSPLASGSSGELFF,TGTGCCAGCAGTCCCCTGGCTAGCGGGAGTTCCGGGGAGCTGTTTTTT
NA,TRBJ1-5,TRBV27,NA,CASSLSAGLSQPQHF,TGTGCCAGCAGTTTATCCGCGGGGCTTAGTCAGCCCCAGCATTTT
NA,TRBJ1-6,TRBV5-1,NA,CASSSFPRQEWNSPLHF,TGCGCCAGCAGCTCCTTTCCTCGACAGGAATGGAATTCACCCCTCCACTTT
many,TRBJ1-1,TRBV12-3/TRBV12-4,NA,CASSLTAGTTHTEAFF,TGTGCCAGCAGTTTAACAGCCGGGACAACTCACACTGAAGCTTTCTTT
few,TRBJ1-2,TRBV5-1,NA,CASSFGQGQYGYTF,TGCGCCAGCAGCTTCGGGCAGGGGCAATATGGCTACACCTTC
few,TRBJ1-2,TRBV28,NA,CASSLNRGIAGYTF,TGTGCCAGCAGTTTAAACCGGGGGATAGCTGGCTACACCTTC
few,TRBJ1-2,TRBV28,NA,CASSPARGRRGYTF,TGTGCCAGCAGCCCTGCCCGGGGACGGCGTGGCTACACCTTC
few,TRBJ1-4,TRBV5-6,NA,CASTHVRDEKLFF,TGTGCCAGCACCCACGTCAGGGATGAAAAACTGTTTTTT
many,TRBJ2-1,TRBV5-1,TRBD2,CASSLVQRGDNEQFF,TGCGCCAGCAGCTTGGTACAGCGGGGGGACAATGAGCAGTTCTTC
few,TRBJ2-5,TRBV20-1,TRBD2,CSANGLVFGSLQETQYF,TGCAGTGCTAACGGACTAGTCTTCGGATCATTACAAGAGACCCAGTACTTC
many,TRBJ2-6,TRBV12-3/TRBV12-4,NA,CASSPRGGANVLTF,TGTGCCAGCAGTCCCCGAGGTGGGGCCAACGTCCTGACTTTC
many,TRBJ2-7,TRBV7-2,NA,CASSRRGEMVYEQYF,TGTGCCAGCAGCCGAAGGGGGGAGATGGTTTACGAGCAGTACTTC
many,TRBJ2-1,TRBV6-4,TRBD2,CASSVLAGGPNSEQFF,TGTGCCAGCAGTGTTCTAGCGGGGGGACCAAACAGCGAGCAGTTCTTC
NA,TRBJ2-7,TRBV12-2,NA,CASRLGSREAYEQYF,TGTGCAAGTCGCTTAGGGTCCAGGGAGGCCTACGAGCAGTACTTC
many,TRBJ2-7,TRBV19,NA,CASSRQDSSYEQYF,TGTGCCAGTAGTCGACAGGATAGCTCTTACGAGCAGTACTTC
many,TRBJ2-1,TRBV28,NA,CASSFYTGNYNEQFF,TGTGCCAGCAGCTTCTATACCGGGAACTACAATGAGCAGTTCTTC
many,TRBJ2-2,TRBV5-1,NA,CASSLTSGAGELFF,TGCGCCAGCAGCTTGACCTCGGGCGCCGGGGAGCTGTTTTTT
NA,TRBJ2-1,TRBV3-1,TRBD2,CASSWASGSHEQFF,TGTGCCAGCAGTTGGGCTAGCGGGAGTCATGAGCAGTTCTTC
many,TRBJ1-1,TRBV29-1,NA,CSVVSRMNTEAFF,TGCAGCGTTGTTAGCAGAATGAACACTGAAGCTTTCTTT
many,TRBJ2-7,TRBV21-1,NA,CASSTGLAGDHEQYF,TGTGCCAGCAGCACAGGACTAGCGGGAGACCACGAGCAGTACTTC
NA,TRBJ2-5,TRBV3-1,TRBD1,CASSPATGWTQYF,TGTGCCAGCAGCCCCGCGACAGGGTGGACCCAGTACTTC
many,TRBJ2-1,TRBV4-3,NA,CASSEDQGRDGEQFF,TGCGCCAGCAGCGAAGACCAGGGTCGGGATGGTGAGCAGTTCTTC
NA,TRBJ2-2,TRBV6-2/TRBV6-3,NA,CASSLRRRSNTGELFF,TGTGCCAGCAGTCTCAGGCGGAGGAGCAACACCGGGGAGCTGTTTTTT
many,TRBJ2-7,TRBV28,TRBD1,CASFTGQGNEQYF,TGTGCCAGCTTCACCGGACAGGGCAACGAGCAGTACTTC
many,TRBJ2-3,TRBV11-2,TRBD2,CPTRLAGGGDTQYF,TGTCCCACCCGGCTAGCGGGGGGCGGAGATACGCAGTATTTT
many,TRBJ2-7,TRBV7-6,NA,CASSLTAGEQYF,TGTGCCAGCAGCTTAACGGCGGGAGAGCAGTACTTC
few,TRBJ2-7,TRBV7-6,NA,CASSLVLRGRAASYEQYF,TGTGCCAGCAGCTTGGTTCTTAGGGGGAGAGCGGCCTCCTACGAGCAGTACTTC
many,TRBJ2-1,TRBV28,TRBD2,CASSTGLAYNEQFF,TGTGCCAGCAGTACGGGACTAGCGTACAATGAGCAGTTCTTC
many,TRBJ2-7,TRBV11-3,NA,CASSSGIGGYEQYF,TGTGCCAGCAGCTCGGGAATAGGGGGCTACGAGCAGTACTTC
many,TRBJ2-5,TRBV4-2,NA,CASSPGIHEVTQYF,TGTGCCAGCAGCCCCGGGATCCACGAAGTGACCCAGTACTTC
NA,TRBJ1-5,TRBV28,TRBD1,CASSPPGGGQPQHF,TGTGCCAGCAGTCCGCCAGGGGGAGGGCAGCCCCAGCATTTT
many,TRBJ2-7,TRBV28,TRBD1,CASKIGTGGYEQYF,TGTGCCAGCAAAATCGGGACAGGGGGTTACGAGCAGTACTTC
few,TRBJ1-1,TRBV30,NA,CAWSVSEAEAFF,TGTGCCTGGAGTGTTTCCGAGGCTGAAGCTTTCTTT
many,TRBJ2-1,TRBV29-1,TRBD2,CSVPGGLAGSEQFF,TGCAGCGTCCCCGGGGGACTAGCGGGATCTGAGCAGTTCTTC